Each of the 12 T cell receptor beta chains below was sequenced from the same sample in a study of shared clonotypes between healthy human individuals. Produced via immunoSEQ multiplex PCR; TCRdb's table is partial and in-frame only. Here the sample spans a few million clones, 93% being singletons. Sequencing was carried out using naive CD4+ T cells from PBMCs. Subset meaning: CD45RA+ positively selected. All receptors come from a man younger than 35 in good health. Some clones in this sample may be carry-over from other donors' samples.

The chain has TRBV5-6 and TRBJ2-3, with TRBD2 as a possible D gene (5 bases). The V and J ends lost 3 bases and 0 bases respectively, with 8 bases between them. Germline CDR1 is SGHDT and CDR2 is YYEEEE. The CDR3 runs to 14 residues. The CDR3 loop reads CASSWTLSTDTQYF. The CDR3 nucleotides are TGTGCCAGCAGCTGGACTCTTAGCACAGATACGCAGTATTTT. The variable domain in full, with the rest retrieved from reference TRBV5-6 and TRBJ2-3, is DAGVTQSPTHLIKTRGQQVTLRCSPKSGHDTVSWYQQALGQGPQFIFQYYEEEERQRGNFPDRFSGHQFPNYSSELNVNALLLGDSALYLCASSWTLSTDTQYFGPGTRLTVL.

V usage is TRBV6-5 and J usage is TRBJ2-3; possibly TRBD1 for D (5 bases). Germline CDR1 and CDR2: MNHEY and SVGAGI. The length of the CDR3 is 15 residues. Trimming removed 7 bases at V and 2 bases at J, with 16 bases between. This CDR3 is CASTLSGSDTDTQYF. CDR3 nucleotide sequence: TGTGCCAGCACCTTGTCAGGGTCCGACACAGATACGCAGTATTTT.

The chain joins TRBV5-4 to TRBJ1-4, with 7 bases matching TRBD1. The V segment lost 2 bases and the J segment 7 bases; nucleotides outside the gene matches: 14. The CDR3 has 17 amino acids. Germline values: CDR1 SGHNT, CDR2 YYREEE (reference sequence). CDR3 sequence (DNA): TGTGCCAGCAGCTTCCGGAGCCCGAGACAGGGCCCTGAAAAACTGTTTTTT. Protein product: CASSFRSPRQGPEKLFF.

The chain is built from TRBV28 and TRBJ1-1; D not certain. The CDR3 is made up of 14 amino acids. V lost 2 bases and J 5 bases, leaving 12 bases between the germline ends. Germline-derived CDR1 and CDR2 are MDHEN and SYDVKM. The CDR3 reads CASSLVQHSTEAFF. The CDR3 nucleotides read TGTGCCAGCAGTTTAGTACAGCACTCTACTGAAGCTTTCTTT.

V gene TRBV19 combines with J gene TRBJ2-7; D is perhaps TRBD2 (5 bases). Germline CDR1 LNHDA, CDR2 SQIVND (reference sequence). This CDR3 is 14 amino acids long. V was clipped by 3 bases and J by 3 bases, with 12 bases between them. The CDR3 bases are TGTGCCAGTAGTATCAGTTCTAGCTTCTACGAGCAGTACTTC. Protein: CASSISSSFYEQYF.

This clone appeared once. The chain employs TRBV28 and TRBJ1-2, with D perhaps TRBD1 (6 bases). This CDR3 contains 15 residues. With 3 bases removed from V and 4 bases from J, the gap between germline ends came to 15 bases. Germline loops: CDR1 MDHEN, CDR2 SYDVKM. The CDR3 nucleotides are TGTGCCAGCAGTTTTGGGGACTGGACAGTCTATGGCTACACCTTC. Its protein is CASSFGDWTVYGYTF.

The rearrangement joins TRBV5-1 to TRBJ2-7, with D possibly TRBD1 on 5 matching bases. V dropped 1 base and J dropped 3 bases, with 8 bases sitting between them. Germline loops: CDR1 SGHRS, CDR2 YFSETQ. The CDR3 runs to 13 residues. The CDR3 loop reads CASSLQGLYEQYF. The CDR3 nucleotides are TGCGCCAGCAGCTTGCAGGGTCTCTACGAGCAGTACTTC.

The count of this clone is one. The chain has TRBV9 and TRBJ2-5; 10 nucleotides align to TRBD1. The CDR3 has 16 amino acids. The germline gives CDR1 SGDLS, CDR2 YYNGEE. J lost 2 bases, V lost 1 base, and 5 bases had no gene match. CDR3 residues: CASSVRPGQGQETQYF. The DNA of the CDR3 is TGTGCCAGCAGCGTAAGGCCGGGACAGGGGCAAGAGACCCAGTACTTC.

Note on this clone: The sample carries other DNA sequences with the same CDR3. The chain links TRBV11-2 to TRBJ1-4; 9 bases match TRBD1. Germline V CDR1 and CDR2: SGHAT, FQNNGV. The J segment lost 4 bases and the V segment lost 5 bases, leaving 2 bases of the junction unmatched. The CDR3 has 14 residues. DNA of the CDR3: TGTGCCAGCAGCCTGGGACAGGGTAATGAAAAACTGTTTTTT. This codes for CASSLGQGNEKLFF.

J is TRBJ2-2 and V is TRBV6-8; D is uncertain. This CDR3 spans 17 amino acids. Trimming shortened V by 2 bases and J by 4 bases, and 17 bases separated the two germline ends. Per the germline V gene, CDR1 is MNHGY and CDR2 is SAAAGT. The CDR3 DNA reads as TGTGCCAGCAGTTACAAGAAGTCCCGCCCTGGCACCGGGGAGCTGTTTTTT. Translated, it gives CASSYKKSRPGTGELFF.

This chain joins TRBV5-1 and TRBJ2-3, with 7 bases that match TRBD1. The germline CDR1 and CDR2 sequences are SGHRS and YFSETQ. The CDR3 contains 15 residues. V shed 6 bases, J shed 2 bases, and the junction held 9 bases outside the gene matches. The CDR3 bases are TGCGCCAGCACCCGAGGGGGCGGCGCCACAGATACGCAGTATTTT. Protein product: CASTRGGGATDTQYF.

DNA of the CDR3: TGTGCCTGGAAAAACAGGCAGAGCTCCTACAATGAGCAGTTCTTC. It yields the protein CAWKNRQSSYNEQFF. The gene calls are TRBV30 and TRBJ2-1, with D perhaps matching TRBD1 (5 bases). The CDR3 extends over 15 amino acids. Deletions cut 4 bases from V and 0 bases from J, with 13 bases between. Germline lookup yields CDR1 GTSNPN and CDR2 SVGIG (reference sequence).